This is a list of T cell receptor beta chains from one sample in a study of blood T cell repertoires in COVID-19. Profiled with immunoSEQ multiplex PCR; TCRdb holds only in-frame clones, not every one. The data contain 200,000 to 300,000 clones, 81% of them singletons. The sample consisted of peripheral blood. These receptors were obtained from a woman of 80 years or more with COVID-19, enrolled during active disease. The CDR3 runs from the conserved cysteine through the conserved F or W. The D gene is left open where the match is weak. Rows give clone size only sometimes, using once, few, many, or a class for an expanded clone.

clone size,V gene,D gene,J gene,CDR3 DNA,CDR3 protein
.,TRBV14,TRBD1,TRBJ2-1,TGTGCCAGCAGCCAAATCCAAGGACAGGGTATAATGAATGAGCAGTTCTTC,CASSQIQGQGIMNEQFF
.,TRBV21-1,.,TRBJ2-7,TGTGCCAGCAGCAAAAAAAGTTGGGATGCCCGGGACATCCTCTACGAGCAGTACTTC,CASSKKSWDARDILYEQYF
.,TRBV12-3/TRBV12-4,.,TRBJ1-5,TGTGCCAGCAGTTTGCAGGGTCGGCAGCCCCAGCATTTT,CASSLQGRQPQHF
few,TRBV7-9,.,TRBJ1-2,TGTGCCAGCAGCTTCAGCACAGGAACCCAAAGCCACGGCTACACCTTC,CASSFSTGTQSHGYTF
.,TRBV6-6,TRBD1,TRBJ2-2,TGTGCCAGCAGTTACGCGACAGGGCCGGCCGGGGAGCTGTTTTTT,CASSYATGPAGELFF
.,TRBV6-5,TRBD1,TRBJ2-2,TGTGCCAGCAGTTATCCAGGGGGCGCGGGCACCGGGGAGCTGTTTTTT,CASSYPGGAGTGELFF
.,TRBV2,TRBD2,TRBJ2-7,TGTGCCAGCAGCGCCGGGACTAGCGTAATTAACGAGCAGTACTTC,CASSAGTSVINEQYF
few,TRBV4-1,TRBD1,TRBJ1-3,TGCGCCAGCAGCCAGACAGGGGCTTCTGGAAACACCATATATTTT,CASSQTGASGNTIYF
.,TRBV5-4,.,TRBJ2-7,TGTGCCAGCAGCTTCCCCGGCGGCCGGGGCGAGCAGTACTTC,CASSFPGGRGEQYF
.,TRBV11-2,.,TRBJ2-5,TGTGCCAGCAGCTTAGATCCCCGTGACAGGCGTCCTCAAGAGACCCAGTACTTC,CASSLDPRDRRPQETQYF
.,TRBV10-3,.,TRBJ2-6,TGTGCCATCAGTGACCCGGGGATGCTGACCAGCTCTGGGGCCAACGTCCTGACTTTC,CAISDPGMLTSSGANVLTF
once,TRBV28,.,TRBJ1-5,TGTGCCAGCAGCTACAACCTCCGTGTCGGGCAGCCCCAGCATTTT,CASSYNLRVGQPQHF
.,TRBV2,.,TRBJ1-6,TGTGCCAGCCGATGGCCGGGGGTTAGTTCACCCCTCCACTTT,CASRWPGVSSPLHF
.,TRBV7-2,TRBD2,TRBJ2-7,TGTGCCAGCAGTCTAACCGGGACTAGCAGATCTTACGAGCAGTACTTC,CASSLTGTSRSYEQYF
.,TRBV4-2,.,TRBJ1-5,TGTGCCAGCAGCCAAGAAGCCCTCAATCAGCCCCAGCATTTT,CASSQEALNQPQHF
.,TRBV4-1,.,TRBJ1-3,TGCGCCAGCAGCCAAGTGGGGGGTGGAAACACCATATATTTT,CASSQVGGGNTIYF
.,TRBV7-3,.,TRBJ1-3,TGTGCCAGCAGCCGTAGCAGCGGAAACACCATATATTTT,CASSRSSGNTIYF
.,TRBV2,TRBD1,TRBJ1-4,TGTGCCACCTCTATTACGGACAGGGTCGTGGAAAAACTGTTTTTT,CATSITDRVVEKLFF
.,TRBV11-2,.,TRBJ2-1,TGTGCCAGCACCGATATCCAATCGACTAAGCAGTTCTTC,CASTDIQSTKQFF
few,TRBV24-1,TRBD1,TRBJ2-1,TGTGCCACCAGTGATGCTGGGACAGGGTTCGATGAGCAGTTCTTC,CATSDAGTGFDEQFF
.,TRBV23-1,.,TRBJ1-1,TGCGCCAGCAGTCAATCGGAGGATGGGTTTTACACTGAAGCTTTCTTT,CASSQSEDGFYTEAFF
.,TRBV30,.,TRBJ2-5,TGTGCCTGGAGTCCCCCTGAGCGGCTGGGTAAGACCCAGTACTTC,CAWSPPERLGKTQYF
once,TRBV18,TRBD1,TRBJ1-1,TGTGCCAGCTCACCAGGACAGGGGTCTGAAGCTTTCTTT,CASSPGQGSEAFF
.,TRBV30,TRBD1,TRBJ1-5,TGTGCCTGGAGTCCACAGGGGGATCAGCCCCAGCATTTT,CAWSPQGDQPQHF
.,TRBV28,.,TRBJ1-2,TGTGCCAGCAGCTCGGCCAGGATCCCAAACCTGTACTATGGCTACACCTTC,CASSSARIPNLYYGYTF